This T cell receptor (beta chain) was captured in a study of T cells in Graves' hyperthyroidism and ophthalmopathy. Graves' hyperthyroidism showing no ophthalmopathy progression within 18 months was considered stable. Orbital computed tomography and thyroid ultrasound, together with serum TRAb and thyroxine and clinical symptoms, were used for diagnoses. The CDR3 is made up of 11 amino acids. Germline assignment: CDR1 SEHNR and CDR2 FQNEAQ (reference sequence). V lost 8 bases and J 7 bases, leaving 11 bases between the germline ends. The CDR3 regions of TCR beta were amplified from RNA transcripts. The HTBI primer set was used in a first-round RT-PCR of the TCR CDR3. TCRdb fed the multiplex PCR reads into MiXCR, producing one record per CDR3 protein. The table includes about 400,000 distinct CDR3 sequences, around a quarter detected once.

The J gene is TRBJ1-2, the V gene TRBV7-9; D may be TRBD1 (5 bases). This receptor was identified in a man aged 50 to 60 with Graves' hyperthyroidism. Sequenced sample: blood. The DNA of the CDR3 is TGTGCCAGCTCTATCGGGACTGGCTACACCTTC. This gives the protein CASSIGTGYTF.